This T cell receptor beta chain was profiled in a study of shared clonotypes between healthy human individuals. The overall study: Each donor's CD4 naive and CD4 memory cells filled three plates apiece, CD8 naive two, and CD8 memory one.

V lost 0 bases and J 6 bases, leaving 17 bases between the germline ends. The CDR3 runs to 15 residues. Germline V gene data show CDR1 as GTSNPN and CDR2 as SVGIG (reference sequence). Deep-level settings were used for running the assay. Data came from immunoSEQ multiplex PCR; TCRdb stores just in-frame clones and leaves some out. The table includes some 1,400,000 clones, approximately 97% detected once. Naive CD45RA+ and memory CD45RA-negative subsets were split from CD4+ cells. Regarding the study as a whole: Several donors shared about 4.5% of their naive CD4 clonotypes.

On this clone: The antigen is not known.

Sequenced input: naive CD4+ T cells sorted from blood. The subset: CD45RA+ positively selected. This clonotype originated in a man aged 30 to 45 in good health. This sequence joins TRBV30 and TRBJ1-1; unclear D gene. The CDR3 here is CAWSVLLGELAEAFF. For the CDR3, the DNA is TGTGCCTGGAGTGTACTTCTTGGGGAGCTCGCTGAAGCTTTCTTT.